This T cell receptor (beta chain) appears in the sequencing data of a study of OX40 agonist ivuxolimab in advanced cancers. Comments on this clone: Its antigen is not identified.

It was autoimmune disease history or systemic immunosuppression that excluded patients. Libraries were prepared by immunoSEQ multiplex PCR; TCRdb keeps only in-frame clonotypes and omits some of them. The top ten hold 3.4% of the sample, which has roughly 100,000 clones, approximately 92% seen once. Study conclusions and caveats: Averaged across samples, CD8+ T cells carried more expanded clones than CD4+ did. The work left the antigen specificity of expanded peripheral T cells undetermined. Clonal expansion was among the lowest in partial responders at 0.1-3.0 mg/kg, especially CD8+.

The V end was cut by 6 bases, the J end by 3 bases, with 18 bases between. CDR1 and CDR2 (germline): MNHNY, SVGAGI (reference sequence). The CDR3 has 15 amino acids. This TCR was recovered from an adult with an advanced solid tumor such as melanoma, head and neck, liver or kidney cancer. The chain couples TRBV6-6 to TRBJ2-7; D assignment may be TRBD1 or TRBD2 (5 bases each). The sequences come from CD4+ or CD8+ T cells sorted from blood, collected in a trial of the OX40 agonist ivuxolimab. The DNA of the CDR3 is TGTGCCAGCAGCCTCTCCCCCGAGGGGATCTACGAGCAGTACTTC. It is translated as CASSLSPEGIYEQYF.